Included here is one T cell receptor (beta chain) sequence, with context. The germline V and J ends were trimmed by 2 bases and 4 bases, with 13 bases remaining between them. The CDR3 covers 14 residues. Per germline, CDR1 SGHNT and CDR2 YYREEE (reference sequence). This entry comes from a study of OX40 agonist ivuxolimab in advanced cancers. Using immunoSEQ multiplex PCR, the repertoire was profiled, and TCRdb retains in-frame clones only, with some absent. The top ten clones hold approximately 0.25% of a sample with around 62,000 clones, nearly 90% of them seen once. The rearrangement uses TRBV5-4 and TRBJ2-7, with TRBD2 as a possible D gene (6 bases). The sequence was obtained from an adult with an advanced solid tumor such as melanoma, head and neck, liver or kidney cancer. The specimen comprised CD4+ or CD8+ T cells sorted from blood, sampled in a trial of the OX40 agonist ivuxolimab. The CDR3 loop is CASSLGGVSYEQYF. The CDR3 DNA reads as TGTGCCAGCAGCTTAGGAGGGGTGTCGTACGAGCAGTACTTC.